This T cell receptor beta chain was observed in a study of cytomegalovirus exposure and HLA in healthy donors. Study outcomes and limitations: Most sequenced TCRs were rare (though some public TCRs occurred in many donors).

With respect to this clone: Its antigen is unknown.

The PCR had 60 Vbeta and 13 Jbeta primers. Libraries were prepared by immunoSEQ multiplex PCR; TCRdb keeps only in-frame clonotypes and omits some of them. The table has about 120,000 clones, over 60% seen once. V lost 1 base and J 6 bases, leaving 15 bases between the germline ends. This CDR3 has 15 residues. Germline V gene lookup returns CDR1 GTSNPN and CDR2 SVGIG (reference sequence). The source is a woman in her 40s in good health and CMV-seropositive. The V and J genes are TRBV30 and TRBJ1-4; D possibly corresponds to TRBD1 (5 bases). Source material: PBMCs. CDR3 protein: CAWSDSYSGDEKLFF. For the CDR3, the DNA is TGTGCCTGGAGTGATAGCTATTCGGGGGATGAAAAACTGTTTTTT.